The clone carrying this T cell receptor (beta chain) has ten or more counts. Antigen unknown. The sample belongs to a study of T cells after yellow fever vaccination. Points from the study as a whole: Secondary responses were weaker yet peaked faster, day 5 versus 15. Researchers noted that a small share of clonotypes showed up in both CD4 and CD8 compartments.

The 5'RACE template-switching step produced TCR cDNA and added a universal primer site and UMIs. TCRdb analysed the 5' RACE reads with MiXCR anew, one entry per CDR3 protein. The top ten clones hold about 3% of a sample with 200,000 to 250,000 distinct CDR3 sequences, around 3.1% of them seen once. V trimming: 2 bases; J trimming: 4 bases; junction bases outside the gene matches: 0. Per germline, CDR1 DFQATT and CDR2 SNEGSKA (reference sequence). The CDR3 is 14 amino acids. The TCR sequence derives from a man younger than 35 who received the YFV17D yellow fever vaccine. The rearrangement joins TRBV20-1 to TRBJ2-1, with 12 positions matching TRBD2. Sequences were derived from CD4+ T cells sorted from PBMCs, sampled 10 days after the yellow fever booster vaccination. CDR3 amino acids: CSARLAGGYNEQFF. The CDR3 region has the DNA TGCAGTGCTAGACTAGCGGGGGGGTACAATGAGCAGTTCTTC.